The clone carrying this T cell receptor (beta chain) showed up just once. The source of the sample is a study of shared clonotypes between healthy human individuals. Naive CD8 cells, CD45RO-negative and positively selected for CCR7, excluded terminally differentiated effector memory CD45RA+ cells. TCRdb keeps only in-frame clones here, not all; method: immunoSEQ multiplex PCR. The repertoire holds roughly 2,000,000 clones, roughly 95% seen once, with over 1.5% in the top ten. The sequencing input was naive CD8+ T cells from PBMCs. The sequence derives from a man aged 18 to 29 in good health. Some clones in this sample may be carry-over from other donors' samples.

The DNA for the CDR3 is TGTGCCAGCAGTGAATGGGGACAGGGTAGTGAAAAACTGTTTTTT. Protein product: CASSEWGQGSEKLFF. The chain recombines TRBV25-1 with TRBJ1-4; TRBD1 matches 9 bases. Unmatched junction bases numbered 4, after V lost 1 base and J lost 7 bases. Germline CDR1 and CDR2: MGHDK and SYGVNS. This CDR3 is 15 amino acids long.